The sequence of this TCR beta chain was determined in a study of T cells after somatic rescue of genetic block. The data were produced by immunoSEQ multiplex PCR, yet TCRdb's version contains in-frame clones alone and is incomplete. Of 60,000 to 75,000 clones in the sample, just over 90% were seen once. CDR3 size: 15 residues. V lost 2 bases and J lost 7; bases outside the gene matches: 10. Germline-derived CDR1 and CDR2 are SGHVS and FQNEAQ. The chain carries TRBV7-8 and TRBJ2-5; 7 positions agree with TRBD2. What was sequenced was peripheral blood mononuclear cells (PBMCs). The TCR was taken from a man aged 40-49 years. The CDR3 region is CASSLSRGPGGTQYF. CDR3 nucleotide sequence: TGTGCCAGCAGCTTAAGCCGGGGCCCGGGGGGGACCCAGTACTTC.